Following are 2 T cell receptor beta chains from one sample sequenced in a study of regulatory T cells in long-lasting Graves disease (dated by TCRdb to 2020 to 2023). Libraries were made using multiplex PCR. Sequencing used an Illumina HiSeq 4000. iRepertoire HTBI primers and Arm-PCR amplification of CDR3 regions were used to construct TCR beta libraries. The public reads were reanalyzed by TCRdb: fastp trimming at Q25, MiXCR alignment, in-frame beta chains only. Every CDR3 protein is listed once, alongside the most common genes and DNA of its rows. In all, the sample holds about 470,000 distinct CDR3 sequences, and around 20% of those were seen once. The leading ten clones occupy approximately 8% of the sample. The meaning of the sample's time point label: persistent/refractory GD, antithyroid drugs over 5 years with positive TRAb. For both TCR sequencing and RNA sequencing, RNA was extracted from PBMCs in TRIzol.

The sequenced sample was peripheral blood mononuclear cells (PBMCs), obtained when the disease was refractory, from a patient treated with antithyroid drugs. The receptors shown here come from a female donor with Graves disease.

The gene calls are TRBV6-5 and TRBJ1-3; D gene ambiguous. There are 15 residues in the CDR3. Trimming removed 3 bases at V and 0 bases at J, with 9 bases between. The germline V gene has CDR1 MNHEY and CDR2 SVGAGI. The CDR3 DNA reads as TGTGCCAGCAGTTATTACGCCTTCTCTGGAAACACCATATATTTT. Its protein product is CASSYYAFSGNTIYF.

In its sample, this clonotype was seen many times. The rearrangement links TRBV7-9 to TRBJ1-6, with TRBD1 as a possible D gene (6 bases). The V end lost 6 bases, the J end lost 5 bases, and 11 bases lay between the germline ends. CDR1 is SEHNR and CDR2 is FQNEAQ in the germline V gene (reference sequence). This CDR3 has 14 amino acids. CDR3 in amino acids: CASRGTTDNSPLHF. The CDR3 nucleotides are TGTGCCAGCAGGGGGACAACTGATAATTCACCCCTCCACTTT. Combining the CDR3 with reference TRBV7-9 and TRBJ1-6 gives the whole variable domain DTGVSQNPRHKITKRGQNVTFRCDPISEHNRLYWYRQTLGQGPEFLTYFQNEAQLEKSRLLSDRFSAERPKGSFSTLEIQRTEQGDSAMYLCASRGTTDNSPLHFGNGTRLTVT.